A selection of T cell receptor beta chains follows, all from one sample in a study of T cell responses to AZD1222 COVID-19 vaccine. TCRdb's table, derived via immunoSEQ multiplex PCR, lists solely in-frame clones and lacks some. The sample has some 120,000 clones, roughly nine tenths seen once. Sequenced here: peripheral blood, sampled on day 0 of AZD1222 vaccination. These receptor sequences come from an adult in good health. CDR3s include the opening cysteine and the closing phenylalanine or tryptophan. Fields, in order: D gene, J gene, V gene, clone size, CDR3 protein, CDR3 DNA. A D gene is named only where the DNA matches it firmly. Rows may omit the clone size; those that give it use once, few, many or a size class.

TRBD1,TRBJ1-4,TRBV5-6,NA,CAGNRGEKLFF,TGTGCCGGCAACAGGGGTGAAAAACTGTTTTTT
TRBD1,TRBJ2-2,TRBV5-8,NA,CASSPDRGGTGELFF,TGTGCCAGCAGCCCCGACAGGGGGGGGACCGGGGAGCTGTTTTTT
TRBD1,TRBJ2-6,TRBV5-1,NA,CASSTGQTLSGANVLTF,TGCGCCAGCTCCACGGGACAGACTCTATCTGGGGCCAACGTCCTGACTTTC
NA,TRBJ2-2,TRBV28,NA,CASSLHSRGTGELFF,TGTGCCAGCAGTCTTCACTCCCGGGGGACCGGGGAGCTGTTTTTT
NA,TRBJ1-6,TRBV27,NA,CASSFGLSNSPLHF,TGTGCCAGCAGTTTTGGTCTCAGTAATTCACCCCTCCACTTT
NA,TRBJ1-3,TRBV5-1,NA,CASSLASSSGNTIYF,TGCGCCAGCAGCTTGGCCAGCAGCTCTGGAAACACCATATATTTT
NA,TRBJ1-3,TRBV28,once,CASSPNRSGNTIYF,TGTGCCAGCAGCCCAAATCGGTCTGGAAACACCATATATTTT
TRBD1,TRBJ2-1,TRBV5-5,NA,CASSLSTGNEQFF,TGTGCCAGCAGCTTATCGACAGGGAATGAGCAGTTCTTC
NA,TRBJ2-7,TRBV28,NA,CASSRPPGYEQYF,TGTGCCAGCAGTCGCCCCCCCGGGTACGAGCAGTACTTC
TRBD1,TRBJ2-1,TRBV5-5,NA,CASSLADRGKHGQFF,TGTGCCAGCAGCTTGGCGGACAGGGGAAAGCACGGGCAGTTCTTC
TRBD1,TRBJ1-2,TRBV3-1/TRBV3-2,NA,CASSLSAGTGFDYGYTF,TGTGCCAGCAGCCTATCCGCCGGGACAGGGTTTGACTATGGCTACACCTTC
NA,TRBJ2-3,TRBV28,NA,CASRPTRGAKHTQYF,TGTGCCAGCAGACCCACCCGGGGGGCCAAACATACGCAGTATTTT
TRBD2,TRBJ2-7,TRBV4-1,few,CASSLFRTSGRYEQYF,TGCGCCAGCAGCCTTTTCAGGACTAGCGGGAGGTACGAGCAGTACTTC
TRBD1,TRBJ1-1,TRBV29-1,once,CSAGAQGAGTEAFF,TGCAGCGCTGGGGCACAGGGGGCAGGCACTGAAGCTTTCTTT
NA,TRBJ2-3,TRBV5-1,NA,CASSTGYGTQYF,TGCGCCAGCAGTACCGGTTACGGTACGCAGTATTTT
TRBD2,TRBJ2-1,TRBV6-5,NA,CASSSLAGVKHNEQFF,TGTGCCAGCAGTTCGTTAGCGGGAGTTAAGCACAATGAGCAGTTCTTC
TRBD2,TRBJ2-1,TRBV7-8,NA,CASSLVLAGVSEQFF,TGTGCCAGCAGCTTAGTGTTAGCGGGAGTTAGTGAGCAGTTCTTC
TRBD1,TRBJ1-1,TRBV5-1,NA,CASSLGQMNTEAFF,TGCGCCAGCAGCCTGGGACAGATGAACACTGAAGCTTTCTTT
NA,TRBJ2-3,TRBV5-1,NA,CASSSILTHTDTQYF,TGCGCCAGCAGCTCCATCCTAACACACACAGATACGCAGTATTTT
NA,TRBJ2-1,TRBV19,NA,CASSTTLYNGEQFF,TGTGCCAGTAGTACCACCCTTTATAATGGTGAGCAGTTCTTC
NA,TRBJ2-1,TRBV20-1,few,CSARDRSQFF,TGCAGTGCTAGAGATCGTTCCCAGTTCTTC
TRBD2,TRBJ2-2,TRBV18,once,CASSPTILADTGELFF,TGTGCCAGCTCACCAACGATACTAGCGGACACCGGGGAGCTGTTTTTT
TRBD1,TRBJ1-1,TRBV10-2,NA,CASRTGGPTEAFF,TGCGCCAGCAGGACAGGGGGCCCGACTGAAGCTTTCTTT
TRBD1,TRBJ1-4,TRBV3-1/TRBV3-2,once,CAASAGGGGEKLFF,TGTGCCGCGAGCGCAGGGGGAGGCGGGGAAAAACTGTTTTTT
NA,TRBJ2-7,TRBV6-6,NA,CASSLGPSYEQYF,TGTGCCAGCAGCCTCGGTCCCTCCTACGAGCAGTACTTC
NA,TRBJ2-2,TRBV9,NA,CASERAPRTGELFF,TGTGCCAGCGAGAGGGCTCCTAGGACCGGGGAGCTGTTTTTT
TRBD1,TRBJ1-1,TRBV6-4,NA,CASRDPDRAKNTEAFF,TGTGCCAGCCGCGACCCTGACAGGGCCAAGAACACTGAAGCTTTCTTT
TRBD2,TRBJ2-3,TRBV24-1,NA,CATSDFGGDTQYF,TGTGCCACCAGTGATTTCGGGGGGGATACGCAGTATTTT
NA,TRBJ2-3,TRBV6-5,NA,CASNLRDITDTQYF,TGTGCCAGCAATCTCCGGGACATCACAGATACGCAGTATTTT
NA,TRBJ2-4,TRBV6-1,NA,CASSEVNIQYF,TGTGCCAGCAGTGAAGTCAACATTCAGTACTTC
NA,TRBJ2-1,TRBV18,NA,CASSPPGAGQGGEQFF,TGTGCCAGCTCACCACCGGGTGCCGGCCAGGGAGGTGAGCAGTTCTTC
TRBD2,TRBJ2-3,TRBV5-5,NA,CASSPGNSGNTDTQYF,TGTGCCAGCAGCCCGGGGAATAGCGGGAACACAGATACGCAGTATTTT
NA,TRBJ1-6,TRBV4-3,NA,CASSQVLTQPLHF,TGCGCCAGCAGCCAAGTCCTGACCCAACCCCTCCACTTT
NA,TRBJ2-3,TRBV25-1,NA,CASSVGGPDTQYF,TGTGCCAGCAGTGTAGGAGGCCCAGATACGCAGTATTTT
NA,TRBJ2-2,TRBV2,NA,CASRANFGELFF,TGTGCCAGCAGAGCCAACTTCGGGGAGCTGTTTTTT
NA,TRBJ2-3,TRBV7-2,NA,CASSLAGADDTQYF,TGTGCCAGCAGCTTAGCGGGAGCGGATGATACGCAGTATTTT